Presented here are 30 T cell receptor beta chains from one specimen sequenced in a study of T cells in Graves' hyperthyroidism and ophthalmopathy. Regions amplified from RNA transcripts were the TCR beta CDR3 regions. In the first-round RT-PCR of the TCR CDR3, the HTBI primer set was used. TCRdb recomputed calls from the multiplex PCR reads with MiXCR, one row per CDR3 protein. The data hold fewer than 900,000 distinct CDR3 sequences, with approximately 18% observed a single time. Sequencing was performed on blood. The receptors come from a woman in her fifties or sixties with Graves' hyperthyroidism that later progressed to Graves' ophthalmopathy.

The gene calls are TRBV7-9 and TRBJ2-3; D uncertain. Germline values: CDR1 SEHNR, CDR2 FQNEAQ (reference sequence). The CDR3 extends over 17 amino acids. With 1 base removed from V and 4 bases from J, the gap between germline ends came to 18 bases. In nucleotides, the CDR3 is TGTGCCAGCAGCTTAGAGAGTAGGCTAGGGCCCTCAGATACGCAGTATTTT. This sequence encodes CASSLESRLGPSDTQYF.

The chain couples TRBV14 to TRBJ2-5; tentatively, D is TRBD1 or TRBD2 (5 bases each). The CDR3 is 15 amino acids. Germline V CDR1 and CDR2: SGHDN, FVKESK. Deletions cut 5 bases from V and 3 bases from J, with 16 bases between. CDR3 sequence: CASSKRAREKETQYF. The CDR3 region has the DNA TGTGCCAGCAGCAAGAGGGCCAGGGAGAAAGAGACCCAGTACTTC.

Ten or more counts support this clonotype. The chain recombines TRBV11-2 with TRBJ2-2; tentatively, D is TRBD1 or TRBD2 (5 bases each). Germline V lookup: CDR1 SGHAT, CDR2 FQNNGV. The length of the CDR3 is 16 residues. V was cut by 4 bases and J by 4 bases, with 16 bases left in between. CDR3 nucleotide sequence: TGTGCCAGCAGCTCACTTGCCCCGAGGGGCACCGGGGAGCTGTTTTTT. This sequence encodes CASSSLAPRGTGELFF.

The rearrangement uses TRBV20-1 and TRBJ2-5; D uncertain. The ends were cut back, 1 base at V and 1 base at J, with 10 bases in the middle. Germline loops: CDR1 DFQATT, CDR2 SNEGSKA (reference sequence). CDR3 length equals 14 residues. The CDR3 loop reads CSARAGDGQETQYF. CDR3 bases: TGCAGTGCTAGAGCAGGCGACGGCCAAGAGACCCAGTACTTC.

This clonotype has at least ten counts. This chain joins TRBV5-8 and TRBJ1-1; no reliable D call. Trimming took off 4 bases at V and 5 bases at J, with 18 bases between the two ends. Germline-derived CDR1 and CDR2 are SGHTS and YDEGEE. This CDR3 is built from 15 residues. CDR3 sequence reads: CASSPGRLTATEAFF. Here the CDR3 DNA reads TGTGCCAGCAGCCCAGGACGTTTGACGGCTACTGAAGCTTTCTTT.

On this clonotype: The junction does not match germline at one end; this may be a read error. In DNA, the CDR3 is TGTACCAGCAGGGGATGGACCGTGGAGCTGTTTTTT. It specifies CTSRGWTVELFF. The rearrangement links TRBV6-4 to TRBJ2-2; a possible D gene is TRBD1 (6 bases). The CDR3 contains 12 residues. From germline, CDR1 is MRHNA and CDR2 SNTAGT.

At least ten counts were recorded for this clonotype. The chain carries TRBV5-5 and TRBJ2-5, with TRBD1 as a possible D gene (6 bases). The ends were cut back, 4 bases at V and 0 bases at J, with 10 bases in the middle. Germline V gene sequence: CDR1 SGHKS, CDR2 YYEKEE (reference sequence). The CDR3 is 14 amino acids. The CDR3 is CASSLGQNQETQYF. CDR3 nucleotides: TGTGCCAGCAGCCTAGGACAGAACCAAGAGACCCAGTACTTC. Full variable domain (missing parts from reference TRBV5-5 and TRBJ2-5): DAGVTQSPTHLIKTRGQQVTLRCSPISGHKSVSWYQQVLGQGPQFIFQYYEKEERGRGNFPDRFSARQFPNYSSELNVNALLLGDSALYLCASSLGQNQETQYFGPGTRLLVL.

The J gene is TRBJ2-2, the V gene TRBV19, with D perhaps TRBD1 (6 bases). Germline V gene sequence: CDR1 LNHDA, CDR2 SQIVND (reference sequence). The CDR3 loop spans 17 amino acids. V gave up 4 bases and J gave up 6 bases, with 21 bases separating them. The CDR3 DNA is TGTGCCAGTAGTACCCTTCTCTTGGGGGCTTTTTCCGGGGAGCTGTTTTTT. It codes for CASSTLLLGAFSGELFF.

Written as DNA, the CDR3 is TGCAGCGTTGGACAGAGTGCCAACTATGGCTACACCTTC. The encoded protein is CSVGQSANYGYTF. The chain carries TRBV29-1 and TRBJ1-2; D may be TRBD1 (5 bases). Trimming cost V 4 bases and J 2 bases, with 11 bases left between them. Germline loops: CDR1 SQVTM, CDR2 ANQGSEA. The CDR3 has 13 amino acids.

This clonotype occurred many times. The V call is TRBV11-2, the J call TRBJ2-7; 9 bases line up with TRBD1. This CDR3 is built from 15 residues. CDR1 SGHAT and CDR2 FQNNGV come from the germline V gene. The trim removed 4 bases at V and 5 bases at J, leaving 9 bases unmatched. The CDR3 sequence: CASSSGTGFSNEQYF. CDR3 coding DNA: TGTGCCAGCAGCTCCGGGACAGGGTTCTCGAACGAGCAGTACTTC.

Many counts were recorded for this clonotype. The CDR3 region is CASSFWTELTYSPLHF. CDR3 coding DNA: TGTGCCAGCAGTTTCTGGACGGAGCTTACCTATTCACCCCTCCACTTT. The chain combines TRBV12-3 or TRBV12-4 with TRBJ1-6; the D is unclear. The V and J ends lost 3 bases and 8 bases respectively, with 17 bases between them. The CDR3 is 16 residues long.

The table lists this clonotype with many counts. The chain links TRBV3-1 to TRBJ2-5; maybe TRBD2 (7 bases). Trimming pared 1 base from V and 5 bases from J, leaving 20 bases between. Germline V gene lookup returns CDR1 LGHDT and CDR2 YNNKEL (reference sequence). This CDR3 comprises 17 residues. For the CDR3, the DNA is TGTGCCAGCAGCCAAGTCGGCGAGAGGGGGGGTGCGGAGACCCAGTACTTC. The encoded protein is CASSQVGERGGAETQYF.

The table lists this clonotype with many counts. This rearrangement joins TRBV7-9 to TRBJ1-6; D remains unclear. CDR1 and CDR2 from the germline V gene are SEHNR and FQNEAQ (reference sequence). The CDR3 totals 16 residues. Trimming stripped 1 base from V and 0 bases from J, with 7 bases between. The CDR3 loop reads CASSLVRSSYNSPLHF. DNA for the CDR3: TGTGCCAGCAGCTTAGTCAGGAGCTCCTATAATTCACCCCTCCACTTT.

In this sample, this clonotype turned up a few times. The CDR3 spells CATSEHRDSSYNEQFF. CDR3 nucleotide sequence: TGTGCCACCAGTGAGCACCGGGACTCCTCCTACAATGAGCAGTTCTTC. The gene calls are TRBV24-1 and TRBJ2-1, with D tentatively TRBD2 (6 bases). V was shortened by 4 bases and J by 0 bases, with 12 bases between the two germline ends. The CDR3 has 16 residues. Per the germline V gene, CDR1 is KGHDR and CDR2 is SFDVKD.

In this sample, this clonotype turned up many times. The V call is TRBV30, the J call TRBJ1-1; 7 bases match TRBD1. The V gene's germline CDR1 is GTSNPN and CDR2 SVGIG (reference sequence). V lost 3 bases to trimming and J lost 5 bases; unmatched junction nucleotides: 3. The CDR3 is 12 amino acids. Written as DNA, the CDR3 is TGTGCCTGGAGCGACAGGGTGACTGAAGCTTTCTTT. It translates to CAWSDRVTEAFF. Looking up the rest from reference TRBV30 and TRBJ1-1 gives the full variable domain: SQTIHQWPATLVQPVGSPLSLECTVEGTSNPNLYWYRQAAGRGLQLLFYSVGIGQISSEVPQNLSASRPQDRQFILSSKKLLLSDSGFYLCAWSDRVTEAFFGQGTRLTVV.

The CDR3 coding sequence is TGTGCCACCAGCCCGGACAGGAACACCGGGGAGCTGTTTTTT. The encoded protein is CATSPDRNTGELFF. The chain employs TRBV15 and TRBJ2-2; maybe TRBD1 (6 bases). V was clipped by 5 bases and J by 1 base, with 8 bases between them. The germline CDR1 and CDR2 sequences are LNHNV and YYDKDF (reference sequence). The CDR3 sequence is 14 residues long.

In this sample, this clonotype turned up a few times. The V and J genes are TRBV20-1 and TRBJ2-1; D ambiguous. The CDR3 length is 12 residues. Trimming left V 7 bases short and J 0 bases short, with 7 bases between. Per the germline V gene, CDR1 is DFQATT and CDR2 is SNEGSKA (reference sequence). The CDR3 nucleotides are TGCAGTGTCGTTAGCTCCTACAATGAGCAGTTCTTC. This encodes CSVVSSYNEQFF.

Many counts were recorded for this clonotype. The rearrangement joins TRBV11-2 to TRBJ2-1, with D unclear. Germline CDR1 and CDR2: SGHAT and FQNNGV. V lost 1 base and J 0 bases, leaving 10 bases between the germline ends. This CDR3 has 16 residues. The CDR3: CASSLVARLSYNEQFF. The CDR3 bases are TGTGCCAGCAGCTTAGTGGCCCGACTCTCCTACAATGAGCAGTTCTTC.

This clonotype was observed a handful of times. The gene calls are TRBV5-6 and TRBJ1-1; TRBD1 agrees at 8 bases. The CDR3 extends over 14 amino acids. Losses at the gene ends were 4 bases for V and 6 bases for J; bases not matched to a gene: 8. Germline V CDR1 and CDR2: SGHDT, YYEEEE. In nucleotides, the CDR3 is TGTGCCAGCAGCCCAAGGACAGGGTACCCTGAAGCTTTCTTT. Translating gives CASSPRTGYPEAFF.

V is TRBV20-1 and J is TRBJ1-5, with 7 bases identical to TRBD1. The trim removed 2 bases at V and 4 bases at J, leaving 2 bases unmatched. CDR1 and CDR2 (germline): DFQATT, SNEGSKA (reference sequence). The CDR3 length is 13 residues. The CDR3 reads CSARSQGNQPQHF. CDR3 nucleotide sequence: TGCAGTGCTAGATCACAGGGGAATCAGCCCCAGCATTTT.

The rearrangement links TRBV27 to TRBJ2-3; 13 positions match TRBD2. Looked up from germline, CDR1 is MNHEY and CDR2 is SMNVEV (reference sequence). Unmatched junction bases numbered 8, after V lost 8 bases and J lost 0 bases. The CDR3 sequence is 17 residues long. The CDR3 loop is CASFGLAGDPSTDTQYF. The CDR3 nucleotides are TGTGCCAGCTTCGGACTAGCGGGGGACCCTAGCACAGATACGCAGTATTTT.

This clonotype appeared a few times. This chain joins TRBV27 and TRBJ2-6; D uncertain. Germline lookup yields CDR1 MNHEY and CDR2 SMNVEV (reference sequence). V was shortened by 2 bases and J by 0 bases, with 5 bases between the two germline ends. The CDR3 totals 15 residues. The CDR3: CASSLRDSGANVLTF. CDR3 coding DNA: TGTGCCAGCAGTTTACGTGACTCTGGGGCCAACGTCCTGACTTTC.

As to this clonotype: The junction differs from germline at one of its ends, possibly a read error. V gene TRBV9 combines with J gene TRBJ2-3; a possible D gene is TRBD2 (8 bases). Germline V gene sequence: CDR1 SGDLS, CDR2 YYNGEE. This CDR3 region has 14 residues. The CDR3 region is CASSVAGGTDAQYF. The CDR3 nucleotides are TGTGCCAGCAGCGTAGCGGGGGGGACAGATGCGCAGTATTTT.

This clonotype appeared many times. The gene calls are TRBV20-1 and TRBJ2-7; TRBD1 is a possible D gene (5 bases). V shed 3 bases and J shed 0 bases, with 12 bases lying between them. Germline assignment: CDR1 DFQATT and CDR2 SNEGSKA (reference sequence). This CDR3 spans 14 amino acids. CDR3 sequence reads: CSASDQGLSYEQYF. CDR3 bases: TGCAGTGCTAGCGACCAGGGCCTCTCCTACGAGCAGTACTTC.

The J gene is TRBJ2-1, the V gene TRBV2; D might be TRBD1 (6 bases). Germline CDR1 is SNHLY and CDR2 is FYNNEI. This CDR3 region has 15 residues. Trimming removed 7 bases at V and 0 bases at J, with 13 bases between. CDR3 loop: CASTRDTSSYNEQFF. DNA of the CDR3: TGTGCCAGCACTCGGGACACGAGCTCCTACAATGAGCAGTTCTTC. The variable domain in full, completed from reference TRBV2 and TRBJ2-1, reads EPEVTQTPSHQVTQMGQEVILRCVPISNHLYFYWYRQILGQKVEFLVSFYNNEISEKSEIFDDQFSVERPDGSNFTLKIRSTKLEDSAMYFCASTRDTSSYNEQFFGPGTRLTVL.

This clonotype was counted many times. The chain has TRBV6-2 or TRBV6-3 and TRBJ1-5; D is unresolved. This CDR3 has 13 residues. Germline V gives CDR1 MNHEY, CDR2 SVGEGT. V was pared by 7 bases and J by 6 bases, with 13 bases between. The CDR3 loop reads CASNLSGGQPQHF. CDR3 in DNA: TGTGCCAGCAACTTGTCGGGAGGTCAGCCCCAGCATTTT.

Comments on this clonotype: Compared with germline, one end of the junction differs, possibly owing to a read error. The chain links TRBV6-5 to TRBJ2-3, with 8 bases that match TRBD1. In germline, CDR1 is MNHEY, CDR2 SVGAGI. There are 16 residues in the CDR3. Written as DNA, the CDR3 is TGTGCCAGCAGTTCAAGGACAGGGTCGATGACAGATACGCGGTATTTT. Its translation: CASSSRTGSMTDTRYF.

The chain is built from TRBV20-1 and TRBJ1-6; unclear D gene. The CDR3 runs 13 residues. V was clipped by 3 bases and J by 2 bases, with 5 bases between them. Germline lookup yields CDR1 DFQATT and CDR2 SNEGSKA (reference sequence). The CDR3 DNA reads TGCAGTGCTAGTGTGGCCTATAATTCACCCCTCCACTTT. This sequence encodes CSASVAYNSPLHF.

This clonotype was counted a few times. The chain links TRBV2 to TRBJ1-6, with D uncertain. Germline assignment: CDR1 SNHLY and CDR2 FYNNEI. The CDR3 runs to 15 residues. V lost 4 bases and J 9 bases, leaving 16 bases between the germline ends. For the CDR3, the DNA is TGTGCCAGCAGTGCCACCAAGGGAATGTCTTCACCCCTCCACTTT. This codes for CASSATKGMSSPLHF.

This clonotype was seen only a few times. The chain combines TRBV30 with TRBJ1-4, with D possibly matching TRBD1 (5 bases). The CDR3 has 13 residues. Germline CDR1 GTSNPN, CDR2 SVGIG (reference sequence). V lost 8 bases to trimming and J lost 0 bases, with 10 bases between them. The CDR3: CARRGATNEKLFF. DNA of the CDR3: TGTGCCCGCCGAGGGGCAACTAATGAAAAACTGTTTTTT.